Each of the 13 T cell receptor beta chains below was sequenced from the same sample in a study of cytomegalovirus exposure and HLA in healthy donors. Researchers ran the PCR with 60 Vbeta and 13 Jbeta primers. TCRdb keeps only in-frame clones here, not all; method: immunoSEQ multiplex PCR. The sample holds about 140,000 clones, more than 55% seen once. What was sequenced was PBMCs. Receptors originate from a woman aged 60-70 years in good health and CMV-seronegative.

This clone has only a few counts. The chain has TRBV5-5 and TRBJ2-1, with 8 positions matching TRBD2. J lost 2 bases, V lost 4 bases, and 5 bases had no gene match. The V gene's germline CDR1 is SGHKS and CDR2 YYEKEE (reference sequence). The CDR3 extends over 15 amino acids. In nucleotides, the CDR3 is TGTGCCAGCAGCCTCAGCGGGGGTACCTACAATGAGCAGTTCTTC. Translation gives CASSLSGGTYNEQFF. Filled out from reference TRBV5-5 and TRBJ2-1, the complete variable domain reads DAGVTQSPTHLIKTRGQQVTLRCSPISGHKSVSWYQQVLGQGPQFIFQYYEKEERGRGNFPDRFSARQFPNYSSELNVNALLLGDSALYLCASSLSGGTYNEQFFGPGTRLTVL.

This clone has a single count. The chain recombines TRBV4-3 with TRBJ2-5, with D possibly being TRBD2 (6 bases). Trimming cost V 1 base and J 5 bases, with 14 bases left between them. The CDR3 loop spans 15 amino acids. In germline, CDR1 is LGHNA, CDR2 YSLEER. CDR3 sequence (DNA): TGCGCCAGCAGCCAAGTTCAGGGTGGGGGGGAGACCCAGTACTTC. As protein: CASSQVQGGGETQYF.

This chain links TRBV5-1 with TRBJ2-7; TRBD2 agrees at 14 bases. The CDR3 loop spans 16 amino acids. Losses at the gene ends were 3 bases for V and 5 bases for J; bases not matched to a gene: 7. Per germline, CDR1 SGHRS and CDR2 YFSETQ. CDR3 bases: TGCGCCAGCAGCTGGAGACTAGCGGGGGGGCGGGACGAGCAGTACTTC. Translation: CASSWRLAGGRDEQYF. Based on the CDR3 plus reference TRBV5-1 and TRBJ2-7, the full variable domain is KAGVTQTPRYLIKTRGQQVTLSCSPISGHRSVSWYQQTPGQGLQFLFEYFSETQRNKGNFPGRFSGRQFSNSRSEMNVSTLELGDSALYLCASSWRLAGGRDEQYFGPGTRLTVT.

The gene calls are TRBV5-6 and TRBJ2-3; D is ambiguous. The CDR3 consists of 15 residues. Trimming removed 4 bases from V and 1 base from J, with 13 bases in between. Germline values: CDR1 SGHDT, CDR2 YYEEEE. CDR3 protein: CASSLPGGGTDTQYF. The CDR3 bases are TGTGCCAGCAGCCTCCCCGGCGGTGGCACAGATACGCAGTATTTT.

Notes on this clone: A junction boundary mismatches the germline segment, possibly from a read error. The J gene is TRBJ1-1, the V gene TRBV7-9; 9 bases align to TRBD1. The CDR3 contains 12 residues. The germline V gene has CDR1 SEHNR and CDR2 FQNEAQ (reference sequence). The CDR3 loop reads CSSSGGQGEAFF. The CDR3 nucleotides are TGTTCCAGCAGCGGTGGACAGGGGGAAGCTTTCTTT.

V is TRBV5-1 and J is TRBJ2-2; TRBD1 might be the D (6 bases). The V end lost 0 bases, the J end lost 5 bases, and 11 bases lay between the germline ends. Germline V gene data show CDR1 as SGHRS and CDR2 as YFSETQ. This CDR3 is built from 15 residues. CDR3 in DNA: TGCGCCAGCAGCTTGGGGAACAGGGATACCGGGGAGCTGTTTTTT. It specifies CASSLGNRDTGELFF.

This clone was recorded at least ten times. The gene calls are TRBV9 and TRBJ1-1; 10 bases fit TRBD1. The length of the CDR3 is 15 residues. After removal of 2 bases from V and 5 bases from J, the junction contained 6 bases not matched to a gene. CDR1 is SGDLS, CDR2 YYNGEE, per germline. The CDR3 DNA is TGTGCCAGCAGCGTGACAGGGGGCGGGGGGACTGAAGCTTTCTTT. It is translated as CASSVTGGGGTEAFF.

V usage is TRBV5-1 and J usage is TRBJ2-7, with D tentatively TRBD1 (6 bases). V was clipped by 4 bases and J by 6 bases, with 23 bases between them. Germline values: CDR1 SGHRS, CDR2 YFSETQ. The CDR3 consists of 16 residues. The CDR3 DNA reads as TGCGCCAGCAGCCCGGAAGGAACAGGGCTAGGGGGCGAGCAGTACTTC. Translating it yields CASSPEGTGLGGEQYF.

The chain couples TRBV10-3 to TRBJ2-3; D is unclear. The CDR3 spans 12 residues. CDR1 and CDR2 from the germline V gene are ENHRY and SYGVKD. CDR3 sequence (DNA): TGTGGCGTTGGGTATGGGCCGGATACGCAGTATTTT. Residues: CGVGYGPDTQYF.

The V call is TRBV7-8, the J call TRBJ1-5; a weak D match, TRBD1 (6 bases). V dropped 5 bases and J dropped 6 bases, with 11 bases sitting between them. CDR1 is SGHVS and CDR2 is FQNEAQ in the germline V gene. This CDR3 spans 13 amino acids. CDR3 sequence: CASSSQQGQPQHF. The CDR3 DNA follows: TGTGCCAGCAGCAGCCAACAGGGTCAGCCCCAGCATTTT.

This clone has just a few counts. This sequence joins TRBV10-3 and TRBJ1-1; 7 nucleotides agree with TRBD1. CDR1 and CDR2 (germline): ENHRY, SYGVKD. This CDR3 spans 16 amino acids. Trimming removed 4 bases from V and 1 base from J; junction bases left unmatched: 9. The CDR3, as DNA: TGTGCCATCAGTGCGATGAGGGGGCGGGGGAACACTGAAGCTTTCTTT. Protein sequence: CAISAMRGRGNTEAFF.

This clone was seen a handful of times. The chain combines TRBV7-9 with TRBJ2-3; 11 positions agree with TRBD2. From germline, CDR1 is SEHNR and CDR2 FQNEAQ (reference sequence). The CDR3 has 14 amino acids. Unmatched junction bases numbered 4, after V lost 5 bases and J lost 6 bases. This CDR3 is CASSKGLADDTQYF. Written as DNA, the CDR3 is TGTGCCAGCAGCAAGGGACTAGCGGACGATACGCAGTATTTT.

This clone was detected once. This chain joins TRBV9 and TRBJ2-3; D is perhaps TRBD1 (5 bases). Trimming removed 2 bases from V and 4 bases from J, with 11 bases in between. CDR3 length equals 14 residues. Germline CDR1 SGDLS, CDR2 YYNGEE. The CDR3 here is CASSVGQGADTQYF. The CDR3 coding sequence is TGTGCCAGCAGCGTTGGGCAGGGCGCAGATACGCAGTATTTT.